The 9 T cell receptor beta chains below come from one sample, sequenced in a study of HIV-infected patients and healthy controls. Alpha and beta constant-region primers primed reverse transcription of about 0.5 ug RNA. Each of the alpha and beta chains got its own library through chain-specific third strand synthesis with indices. A single record per CDR3 protein comes from TCRdb applying MiXCR to the 5' RACE reads. The sample lists 3,500 to 4,000 distinct CDR3 sequences, around 30% seen once, with roughly 20% in the top ten. Follow-up blood was drawn about 14 weeks, roughly three months, after antiretroviral therapy began. No cell fractionation was done, so the repertoire covers all unsorted peripheral blood T cells. The sequenced sample was blood, obtained during antiretroviral therapy. Source of these receptors: an adult with HIV infection.

CDR3 bases: TGCAGTGCCATCGGGGGGCTGAGTGAAAAACTGTTTTTT. It specifies CSAIGGLSEKLFF. This chain joins TRBV20-1 and TRBJ1-4, with a tentative D call TRBD1 (6 bases). The germline V gene has CDR1 DFQATT and CDR2 SNEGSKA (reference sequence). This CDR3 contains 13 residues. The V end lost 6 bases, the J end lost 7 bases, and 15 bases lay between the germline ends.

This clonotype was counted a few times. The gene calls are TRBV18 and TRBJ2-5; 7 bases are shared with TRBD1. Germline lookup yields CDR1 KGHSH and CDR2 LQKENI. This CDR3 has 16 amino acids. V was clipped by 6 bases and J by 5 bases; unmatched bases: 15. For the CDR3, the DNA is TGTGCCAGCTCTCCCTCTCCTAGACAGGGAAGGGAGACCCAGTACTTC. Encoded protein: CASSPSPRQGRETQYF.

V gene TRBV5-4 combines with J gene TRBJ2-1, with 8 bases aligning to TRBD2. The V and J ends lost 4 bases and 0 bases, in that order; junction bases with no gene match: 12. There are 18 residues in the CDR3. Germline-derived CDR1 and CDR2 are SGHNT and YYREEE (reference sequence). Here the CDR3 reads CASSQGLERGTSYNEQFF. CDR3 coding DNA: TGTGCCAGCAGCCAGGGACTAGAACGGGGAACCTCCTACAATGAGCAGTTCTTC.

In this sample, this clonotype is large (0.1 to 1%). The V gene is TRBV11-2, the J gene TRBJ2-1; no clear D gene. This CDR3 is 14 amino acids long. Germline CDR1 SGHAT, CDR2 FQNNGV. Trimming left V 2 bases short and J 5 bases short, with 10 bases between. The CDR3, as DNA: TGTGCCAGCAGCTTACTTACAGTAAACAATGAGCAGTTCTTC. Translated: CASSLLTVNNEQFF.

In its sample, this clonotype ranks as large. V gene TRBV9 combines with J gene TRBJ2-1, with D perhaps assigned TRBD1 or TRBD2 (5 bases each). This CDR3 spans 15 amino acids. Germline V gives CDR1 SGDLS, CDR2 YYNGEE. V was shortened by 0 bases and J by 7 bases, with 14 bases between the two germline ends. The CDR3 loop reads CASSVDGQGRNEQFF. CDR3 nucleotides: TGTGCCAGCAGCGTAGACGGTCAGGGACGGAATGAGCAGTTCTTC.

This clonotype qualifies as medium-sized. The V gene is TRBV5-6, the J gene TRBJ1-1; the D gene is possibly TRBD1 (6 bases). From germline, CDR1 is SGHDT and CDR2 YYEEEE. Trimming pared 0 bases from V and 10 bases from J, leaving 10 bases between. This CDR3 is 12 amino acids long. The CDR3 reads CASSLDRVGAFF. CDR3 bases: TGTGCCAGCAGCTTGGACAGGGTGGGAGCTTTCTTT.

This clonotype was seen only a few times. The V call is TRBV7-3, the J call TRBJ2-1; the D call may be TRBD1 or TRBD2 (5 bases each). The CDR3 spans 15 residues. Germline-derived CDR1 and CDR2 are SGHTA and FQGTGA. Trimming removed 2 bases at V and 0 bases at J, with 8 bases between. CDR3 region: CASSLGTSSYNEQFF. CDR3 sequence (DNA): TGTGCCAGCAGCTTAGGGACGAGCTCCTACAATGAGCAGTTCTTC.

This clonotype was detected a few times. The chain carries TRBV11-2 and TRBJ2-5; D gene ambiguous. The CDR3 contains 12 residues. CDR1 and CDR2 (germline): SGHAT, FQNNGV. Trimming removed 7 bases at V and 3 bases at J, with 9 bases between. The CDR3 region is CASTGLEETQYF. CDR3 DNA sequence: TGTGCCAGCACCGGGCTGGAAGAGACCCAGTACTTC.

This clonotype turned up a few times. This sequence joins TRBV5-1 and TRBJ1-4, with TRBD1 identical over 7 bases. The CDR3 sequence is 14 residues long. The V gene end was trimmed by 4 bases and the J gene end by 6 bases; junction bases not matched to a gene: 6. Germline V lookup: CDR1 SGHRS, CDR2 YFSETQ. DNA of the CDR3: TGCGCCAGCAGCAGGGGAACAGGGGATGAAAAACTGTTTTTT. It yields the protein CASSRGTGDEKLFF. The full variable domain, rest sourced from reference TRBV5-1 and TRBJ1-4, is KAGVTQTPRYLIKTRGQQVTLSCSPISGHRSVSWYQQTPGQGLQFLFEYFSETQRNKGNFPGRFSGRQFSNSRSEMNVSTLELGDSALYLCASSRGTGDEKLFFGSGTQLSVL.